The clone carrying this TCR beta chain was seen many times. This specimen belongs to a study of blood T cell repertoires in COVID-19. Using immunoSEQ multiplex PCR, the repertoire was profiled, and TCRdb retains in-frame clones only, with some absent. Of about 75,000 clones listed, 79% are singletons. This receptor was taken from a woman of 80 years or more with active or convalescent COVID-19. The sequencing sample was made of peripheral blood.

CDR3 in amino acids: CASSLIGVGSPLHF. DNA of the CDR3: TGTGCCAGCAGCTTAATTGGAGTTGGCTCACCCCTCCACTTT. The genes are TRBV7-3 and TRBJ1-6; D is undetermined. The CDR3 covers 14 residues. V dropped 1 base and J dropped 10 bases, with 11 bases sitting between them. Per germline, CDR1 SGHTA and CDR2 FQGTGA.